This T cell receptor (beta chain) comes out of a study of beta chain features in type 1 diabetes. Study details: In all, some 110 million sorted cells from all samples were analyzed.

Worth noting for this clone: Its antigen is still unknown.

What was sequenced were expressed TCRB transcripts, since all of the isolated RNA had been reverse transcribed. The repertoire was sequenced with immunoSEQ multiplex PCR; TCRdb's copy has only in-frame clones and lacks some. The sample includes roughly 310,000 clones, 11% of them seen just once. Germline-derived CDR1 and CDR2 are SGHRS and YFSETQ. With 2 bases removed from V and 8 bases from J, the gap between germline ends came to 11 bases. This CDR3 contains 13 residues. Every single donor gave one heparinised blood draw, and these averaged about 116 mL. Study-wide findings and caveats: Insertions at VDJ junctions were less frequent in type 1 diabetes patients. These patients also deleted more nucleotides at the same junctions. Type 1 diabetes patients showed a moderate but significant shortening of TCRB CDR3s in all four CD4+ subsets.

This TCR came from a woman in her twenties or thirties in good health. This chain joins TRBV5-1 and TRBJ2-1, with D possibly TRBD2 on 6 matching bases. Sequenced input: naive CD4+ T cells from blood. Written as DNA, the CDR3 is TGCGCCAGCAGCTTCTCGGGGGTTTATGAGCAGTTCTTC. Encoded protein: CASSFSGVYEQFF.